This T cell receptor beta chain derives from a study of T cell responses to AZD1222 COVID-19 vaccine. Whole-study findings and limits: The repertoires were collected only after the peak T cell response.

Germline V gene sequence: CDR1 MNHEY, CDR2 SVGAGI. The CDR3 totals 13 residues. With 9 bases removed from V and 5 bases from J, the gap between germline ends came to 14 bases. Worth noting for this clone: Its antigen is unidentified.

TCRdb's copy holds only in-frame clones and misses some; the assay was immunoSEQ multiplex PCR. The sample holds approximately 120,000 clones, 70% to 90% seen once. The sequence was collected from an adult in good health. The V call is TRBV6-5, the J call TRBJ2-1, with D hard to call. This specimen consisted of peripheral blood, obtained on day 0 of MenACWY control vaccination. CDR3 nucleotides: TGTGCCAGTCTTGATCGTGGGAACAATGAGCAGTTCTTC. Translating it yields CASLDRGNNEQFF.